Below are 20 T cell receptor beta chains sequenced from a single sample in a study of blood T cell repertoires in COVID-19. Data came from immunoSEQ multiplex PCR; TCRdb stores just in-frame clones and leaves some out. Among around 200,000 clones listed, around nine tenths were seen once. The specimen sequenced was peripheral blood. Source of these receptors: a woman under 30 who had recovered from COVID-19.

The rearrangement uses TRBV5-1 and TRBJ2-2; 7 bases match TRBD1. Germline CDR1 and CDR2: SGHRS and YFSETQ. CDR3 length: 16 amino acids. V was clipped by 4 bases and J by 1 base; unmatched bases: 7. CDR3 amino acids: CASSVFTGVNTGELFF. The DNA for the CDR3 is TGCGCCAGCAGCGTGTTCACAGGGGTGAACACCGGGGAGCTGTTTTTT.

This chain joins TRBV9 and TRBJ1-2, with D perhaps TRBD1 (5 bases). Trimming removed 0 bases from V and 9 bases from J, with 9 bases in between. Germline assignment: CDR1 SGDLS and CDR2 YYNGEE. CDR3 length: 12 residues. Written as DNA, the CDR3 is TGTGCCAGCAGCGTAGCCCAGGGCAGCTACACCTTC. Translating gives CASSVAQGSYTF.

This chain uses TRBV7-9 with TRBJ2-7; D is possibly TRBD1 (7 bases). V dropped 5 bases and J dropped 5 bases, with 22 bases sitting between them. Germline loops: CDR1 SEHNR, CDR2 FQNEAQ (reference sequence). The CDR3 covers 16 residues. As DNA, the CDR3 is TGTGCCAGCAGCCCATGGGTAGGGGGCGGGAAAAACGAGCAGTACTTC. Translating it yields CASSPWVGGGKNEQYF. The variable domain in full, with the rest retrieved from reference TRBV7-9 and TRBJ2-7, is DTGVSQNPRHKITKRGQNVTFRCDPISEHNRLYWYRQTLGQGPEFLTYFQNEAQLEKSRLLSDRFSAERPKGSFSTLEIQRTEQGDSAMYLCASSPWVGGGKNEQYFGPGTRLTVT.

The chain joins TRBV19 to TRBJ1-1, with 9 bases aligning to TRBD1. In germline, CDR1 is LNHDA, CDR2 SQIVND (reference sequence). The CDR3 runs to 16 residues. The J segment lost 6 bases and the V segment lost 1 base, leaving 9 bases of the junction unmatched. CDR3 bases: TGTGCCAGTAGTATAGGACGGACAGGGGCCGGGTCTGAAGCTTTCTTT. This gives the protein CASSIGRTGAGSEAFF.

The CDR3 region is CASSSRQGRATDGYTF. The CDR3 DNA follows: TGTGCCAGTAGTTCACGACAGGGTCGGGCCACCGATGGCTACACCTTC. The V gene is TRBV19, the J gene TRBJ1-2; 7 nucleotides match TRBD1. The trim removed 5 bases at V and 6 bases at J, leaving 15 bases unmatched. The CDR3 runs to 16 residues. The germline V gene encodes CDR1 LNHDA and CDR2 SQIVND (reference sequence).

The genes are TRBV9 and TRBJ1-2; 8 bases are a match to TRBD1. Germline V gene sequence: CDR1 SGDLS, CDR2 YYNGEE. Unmatched junction bases numbered 8, after V lost 3 bases and J lost 4 bases. The CDR3 is 15 residues long. The CDR3 bases are TGTGCCAGCAGCGCGGGACAGGCCCCATCCTATGGCTACACCTTC. Amino acid sequence: CASSAGQAPSYGYTF.

The chain recombines TRBV10-3 with TRBJ1-2; 7 positions match TRBD1. CDR1 is ENHRY, CDR2 SYGVKD, per germline. The V segment lost 0 bases and the J segment 7 bases; nucleotides outside the gene matches: 5. This CDR3 contains 14 residues. CDR3 bases: TGTGCCATCAGTGAGTCTGACAGGGCCGCTGGCTACACCTTC. Its protein is CAISESDRAAGYTF.

The CDR3 nucleotides read TGTGCCAGCAGTTTAATGCAGGGGGCGACCCAGTACTTC. Translation: CASSLMQGATQYF. The chain has TRBV27 and TRBJ2-5; 8 nucleotides match TRBD1. V lost 2 bases to trimming and J lost 7 bases; unmatched junction nucleotides: 3. There are 13 residues in the CDR3. CDR1 and CDR2 (germline): MNHEY, SMNVEV (reference sequence).

This chain connects TRBV27 to TRBJ2-3, with D unclear. CDR1 is MNHEY and CDR2 is SMNVEV in the germline V gene (reference sequence). The CDR3 is made up of 16 amino acids. Trimming cost V 5 bases and J 3 bases, with 18 bases left between them. This chain's CDR3 is CASSTSIARRTDTQYF. The DNA of the CDR3 is TGTGCCAGCAGTACTTCTATTGCCCGTCGGACAGATACGCAGTATTTT.

This clone occurred a few times. The chain couples TRBV7-9 to TRBJ1-2; unclear D gene. The germline V gene encodes CDR1 SEHNR and CDR2 FQNEAQ (reference sequence). Trimming cost V 5 bases and J 8 bases, with 21 bases left between them. The CDR3 has 15 residues. CDR3 protein: CASSPPLDFGLGYTF. As DNA, the CDR3 is TGTGCCAGCAGCCCCCCACTGGACTTCGGGTTGGGCTACACCTTC.

This clone was seen only once. This chain connects TRBV7-9 to TRBJ1-5; D uncertain. The CDR3 contains 14 residues. Germline V gene data show CDR1 as SEHNR and CDR2 as FQNEAQ (reference sequence). Trimming took 5 bases from V and 0 from J, leaving 8 bases between them. CDR3 nucleotides: TGTGCCAGCAGCCAAGAGAATAGCAATCAGCCCCAGCATTTT. It encodes CASSQENSNQPQHF. Full variable domain (missing parts from reference TRBV7-9 and TRBJ1-5): DTGVSQNPRHKITKRGQNVTFRCDPISEHNRLYWYRQTLGQGPEFLTYFQNEAQLEKSRLLSDRFSAERPKGSFSTLEIQRTEQGDSAMYLCASSQENSNQPQHFGDGTRLSIL.

J is TRBJ2-7 and V is TRBV2; TRBD2 matches at 8 bases. The CDR3 length is 14 residues. Germline V gene lookup returns CDR1 SNHLY and CDR2 FYNNEI. The V segment lost 5 bases and the J segment 4 bases; nucleotides outside the gene matches: 7. CDR3 DNA sequence: TGTGCCAGCAGTTCTGAGCGGGGGCAATACGAGCAGTACTTC. Translating gives CASSSERGQYEQYF.

The chain joins TRBV5-6 to TRBJ2-1; D is possibly TRBD1 (6 bases). Germline V lookup: CDR1 SGHDT, CDR2 YYEEEE. With 0 bases removed from V and 5 bases from J, the gap between germline ends came to 12 bases. The CDR3 spans 15 residues. As DNA, the CDR3 is TGTGCCAGCAGCTTGGGTGGGTACAGGGACAATGAGCAGTTCTTC. Amino acids: CASSLGGYRDNEQFF. The full variable domain, in which reference TRBV5-6 and TRBJ2-1 provide the parts outside the CDR3, is DAGVTQSPTHLIKTRGQQVTLRCSPKSGHDTVSWYQQALGQGPQFIFQYYEEEERQRGNFPDRFSGHQFPNYSSELNVNALLLGDSALYLCASSLGGYRDNEQFFGPGTRLTVL.

This chain links TRBV19 with TRBJ1-5; the D gene is possibly TRBD1 (5 bases). Germline loops: CDR1 LNHDA, CDR2 SQIVND (reference sequence). The V end lost 2 bases, the J end lost 2 bases, and 13 bases lay between the germline ends. The CDR3 is made up of 16 amino acids. This CDR3 reads CASSILGGGGNQPQHF. The CDR3 DNA follows: TGTGCCAGTAGTATATTGGGGGGAGGCGGCAATCAGCCCCAGCATTTT.

The rearrangement joins TRBV7-3 to TRBJ2-7; D is possibly TRBD2 (6 bases). The CDR3 spans 14 residues. Trimming took 3 bases from V and 4 from J, leaving 13 bases between them. The germline V gene has CDR1 SGHTA and CDR2 FQGTGA. The CDR3 coding sequence is TGTGCCAGCAGCTTGGGGACTTCGCCTTACGAGCAGTACTTC. It specifies CASSLGTSPYEQYF. The whole variable domain, remainder taken from reference TRBV7-3 and TRBJ2-7, is GAGVSQTPSNKVTEKGKYVELRCDPISGHTALYWYRQSLGQGPEFLIYFQGTGAADDSGLPNDRFFAVRPEGSVSTLKIQRTERGDSAVYLCASSLGTSPYEQYFGPGTRLTVT.

V usage is TRBV10-1 and J usage is TRBJ1-1, with D possibly being TRBD1 (5 bases). V dropped 2 bases and J dropped 0 bases, with 22 bases sitting between them. Germline V gives CDR1 WNHNN, CDR2 SYGVQD (reference sequence). The CDR3 is made up of 19 amino acids. DNA for the CDR3: TGCGCCAGCAGTGAGGAAAAGCAGGAGGGCAGGGTATTGAACACTGAAGCTTTCTTT. Amino acids: CASSEEKQEGRVLNTEAFF.

This sequence joins TRBV27 and TRBJ1-2; no clear D. Germline values: CDR1 MNHEY, CDR2 SMNVEV (reference sequence). The ends were cut back, 4 bases at V and 4 bases at J, with 10 bases in the middle. This CDR3 has 13 amino acids. CDR3 residues: CASSSRSRYGYTF. Written as DNA, the CDR3 is TGTGCCAGCAGTTCAAGGAGCCGCTATGGCTACACCTTC.

The rearrangement uses TRBV7-2 and TRBJ1-4; possibly TRBD1 for D (6 bases). The germline CDR1 and CDR2 sequences are SGHTA and FQGNSA. This CDR3 is built from 14 residues. V gave up 3 bases and J gave up 5 bases, with 10 bases separating them. The CDR3 region is CASSLTGANEKLFF. DNA of the CDR3: TGTGCCAGCAGCTTGACAGGAGCGAATGAAAAACTGTTTTTT.

The chain has TRBV7-2 and TRBJ1-1, with TRBD1 matching over 8 bases. Trimming removed 7 bases from V and 5 bases from J; junction bases left unmatched: 9. The CDR3 consists of 14 residues. The germline gives CDR1 SGHTA, CDR2 FQGNSA. DNA for the CDR3: TGTGCCAGCAACCCCGGACAGGGAGAGACTGAAGCTTTCTTT. Translating it yields CASNPGQGETEAFF.

The chain couples TRBV5-4 to TRBJ2-5; possible D gene TRBD1, 6 bases. The CDR3 has 15 residues. The germline V and J ends were trimmed by 0 bases and 1 base, with 10 bases remaining between them. Germline V CDR1 and CDR2: SGHNT, YYREEE (reference sequence). The CDR3: CASSLDRAFQETQYF. The CDR3 coding sequence is TGTGCCAGCAGCTTGGACAGGGCCTTCCAAGAGACCCAGTACTTC.